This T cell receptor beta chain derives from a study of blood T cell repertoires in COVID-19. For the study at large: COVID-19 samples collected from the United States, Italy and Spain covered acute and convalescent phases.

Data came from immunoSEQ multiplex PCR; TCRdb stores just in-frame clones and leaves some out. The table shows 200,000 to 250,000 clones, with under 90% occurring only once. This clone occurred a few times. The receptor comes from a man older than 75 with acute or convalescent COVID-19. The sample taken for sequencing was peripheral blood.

CDR3 protein: CASSGSPGGTGELFF. The DNA for the CDR3 is TGTGCCAGCAGCGGATCCCCGGGGGGCACCGGGGAGCTGTTTTTT. The V and J genes are TRBV9 and TRBJ2-2; 7 bases match TRBD2. Germline CDR1 is SGDLS and CDR2 is YYNGEE. V was pared by 3 bases and J by 4 bases, with 6 bases of the junction left unmatched. The length of the CDR3 is 15 residues.